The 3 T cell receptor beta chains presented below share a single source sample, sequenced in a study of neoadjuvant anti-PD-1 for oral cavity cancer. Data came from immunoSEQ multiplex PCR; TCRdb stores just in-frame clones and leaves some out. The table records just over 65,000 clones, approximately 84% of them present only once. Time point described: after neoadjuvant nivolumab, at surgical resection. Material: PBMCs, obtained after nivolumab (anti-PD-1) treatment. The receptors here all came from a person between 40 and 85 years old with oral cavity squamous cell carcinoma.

Here the CDR3 reads CASSWVAGTLYNEQFF. Here the CDR3 DNA reads TGTGCCAGCAGTTGGGTCGCCGGGACCCTCTACAATGAGCAGTTCTTC. J is TRBJ2-1 and V is TRBV7-8, with D tentatively TRBD1 or TRBD2 (5 bases each). The V end lost 6 bases, the J end lost 3 bases, and 18 bases lay between the germline ends. From germline, CDR1 is SGHVS and CDR2 FQNEAQ. The length of the CDR3 is 16 residues.

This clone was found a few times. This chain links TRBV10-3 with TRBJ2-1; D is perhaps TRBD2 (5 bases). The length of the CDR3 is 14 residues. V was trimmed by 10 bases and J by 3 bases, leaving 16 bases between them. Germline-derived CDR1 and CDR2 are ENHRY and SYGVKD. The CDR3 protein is CATIYSALYNEQFF. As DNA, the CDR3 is TGTGCCACCATATATAGCGCGCTCTACAATGAGCAGTTCTTC.

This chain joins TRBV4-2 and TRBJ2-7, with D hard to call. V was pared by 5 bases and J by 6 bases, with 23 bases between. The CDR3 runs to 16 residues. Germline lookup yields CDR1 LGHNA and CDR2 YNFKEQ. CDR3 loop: CASSIQEGFSSGEQYF. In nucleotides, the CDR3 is TGTGCCAGCAGCATCCAGGAAGGATTTTCTAGTGGCGAGCAGTACTTC.